These T cell receptor beta chains were read from a single sample in a study of beta chain features in type 1 diabetes. This table comes from immunoSEQ multiplex PCR, and its TCRdb copy is limited to in-frame clones, with some not included. The table lists 300,000 to 450,000 clones, around a fifth of them singletons. The specimen sequenced was naive CD4+ T cells from blood. These receptors all stem from a woman between 18 and 29 years old in good health. The CDR3 runs from the conserved cysteine through the conserved F or W. Fields, in order: V gene, D gene, J gene, clone size, CDR3 DNA, CDR3 protein. The D gene is left open where the match is weak. A row's size may be missing; if present it is once, few, many or a size class.

TRBV23-1	TRBD1	TRBJ1-3	many	TGCGCCAGCAGTCAACCCCGACAGGGTGTCTCTAGAAACACCATATATTTT	CASSQPRQGVSRNTIYF
TRBV7-6	-	TRBJ2-5	-	TGTGCCAGCAGCTTAGGCTTCACAGGGACGTTGGCGTACCAAGAGACCCAGTACTTC	CASSLGFTGTLAYQETQYF
TRBV27	-	TRBJ2-3	few	TGTGCCAGCAGTTTAGCGGTTAGCACAGATACGCAGTATTTT	CASSLAVSTDTQYF
TRBV29-1	TRBD1	TRBJ2-5	-	TGCAGCGTTGAGGCCAGGGGGCGCAGAGAGACCCAGTACTTC	CSVEARGRRETQYF
TRBV14	-	TRBJ2-1	-	TGTGCCAGCAGCCGAGGGACTCCGCCGGCGTTCTTC	CASSRGTPPAFF
TRBV9	TRBD1	TRBJ2-1	-	TGTGCCAGCAGCCCCGGACAGGGTTCCTACAATGAGCAGTTCTTC	CASSPGQGSYNEQFF
TRBV6-1	-	TRBJ2-7	-	TGTGCCAGCAGTGCCTGGGACTCAACCTACGAGCAGTACTTC	CASSAWDSTYEQYF
TRBV18	TRBD1	TRBJ1-2	few	TGTGCCAGCTCACCTATGACAGGGGGCAGCTATGGCTACACCTTC	CASSPMTGGSYGYTF
TRBV7-7	-	TRBJ2-1	-	TGTGCTAGCAGCTTAGGTGCGACTGCGTCCTACAATGAGCAGTTCTTC	CASSLGATASYNEQFF
TRBV5-6	TRBD1	TRBJ2-7	few	TGTGCCAGCAGCCGACAGGGTATATCCTACGAGCAGTACTTC	CASSRQGISYEQYF
TRBV29-1	TRBD1	TRBJ1-2	-	TGCAGCGTTCTTACAGGGGACTATGGCTACACCTTC	CSVLTGDYGYTF
TRBV2	-	TRBJ1-1	few	TGTGCCAGCAGTCGAGTGTCCCCGGCTTTCTTT	CASSRVSPAFF
TRBV5-1	-	TRBJ1-1	few	TGCGCCAGCTCAACTCGCAGGGGGAACACTGAAGCTTTCTTT	CASSTRRGNTEAFF
TRBV7-2	-	TRBJ2-7	-	TGTGCCAGCAGCCAAAGTCACCGGGACACCCCCTACGAGCAGTACTTC	CASSQSHRDTPYEQYF
TRBV2	-	TRBJ2-5	-	TGTGCCAGCAGTGATTGGGGGGACGAGACCCAGTACTTC	CASSDWGDETQYF
TRBV25-1	TRBD2	TRBJ2-1	-	TGTGCCAGCAGTGTGCCCCCCCCGGGGGGAGACAATGAGCAGTTCTTC	CASSVPPPGGDNEQFF
TRBV29-1	-	TRBJ2-7	few	TGCAGTACGGGCGGGCGGGGTTACGAGCAGTACTTC	CSTGGRGYEQYF
TRBV7-2	-	TRBJ2-1	few	TGTGCCAGCAGCGCGCAGTCGACTAGGCACAATGAGCAGTTCTTC	CASSAQSTRHNEQFF
TRBV5-1	TRBD1	TRBJ2-1	-	TGCGCCAGCAGAGTGGCCGGGACAGGGATCAATGAGCAGTTCTTC	CASRVAGTGINEQFF
TRBV9	-	TRBJ2-3	-	TGTGCCAGCAGCGTACTAGCTACCGATACGCAGTATTTT	CASSVLATDTQYF
TRBV7-9	TRBD2	TRBJ2-1	few	TGTGCCAGCAGCGCTAGGGGAGGGGCCTTCGTTTCCAATGAGCAGTTCTTC	CASSARGGAFVSNEQFF
TRBV2	TRBD1	TRBJ2-5	-	TGTGCCAGCAAGTCCCAGGGGGCCGGCCAAGAGACCCAGTACTTC	CASKSQGAGQETQYF
TRBV28	-	TRBJ2-7	-	TGTGCCAGCAGTTTGGCAGGGGCCGGGAATAAGCAAGAGCAGTACTTC	CASSLAGAGNKQEQYF
TRBV30	-	TRBJ1-2	-	TGTGCCTGGAGTAGGCAGGGAGGCAACTATGGCTACACCTTC	CAWSRQGGNYGYTF
TRBV5-1	TRBD2	TRBJ2-3	few	TGCGCCAGCCGCACCGGACTAGCGGGAGCGACAGATACGCAGTATTTT	CASRTGLAGATDTQYF
TRBV5-4	-	TRBJ2-5	-	TGTGCCAGCAGCTTGGGGACTGCTAAAGAGACCCAGTACTTC	CASSLGTAKETQYF
TRBV29-1	-	TRBJ1-4	few	TGCAGCGCCGGACAGAATAATGAAAAACTGTTTTTT	CSAGQNNEKLFF
TRBV30	-	TRBJ2-7	-	TGTGCCTGGGGCCCAATCTACGAGCAGTACTTC	CAWGPIYEQYF
TRBV30	TRBD1	TRBJ2-5	-	TGTGCCTGGAGCACAGGGGTGGAGACCCAGTACTTC	CAWSTGVETQYF
TRBV29-1	-	TRBJ1-2	few	TGCAGCGTTGGCGGGGATGGCTACACCTTC	CSVGGDGYTF
TRBV15	TRBD1	TRBJ2-7	few	TGTGCCACCTCGAGATTGACAGGGCTGGGTGAGCAGTACTTC	CATSRLTGLGEQYF
TRBV4-2	TRBD2	TRBJ2-3	-	TGTGCCAGCAGACCCGGGACTAGCGGGGGAGCAGATACGCAGTATTTT	CASRPGTSGGADTQYF
TRBV5-6	TRBD2	TRBJ2-3	few	TGTGCCAGCAGCCTACAGCGGGGGCCGAGCACAGATACGCAGTATTTT	CASSLQRGPSTDTQYF
TRBV7-2	-	TRBJ2-1	-	TGTGCCAGCAGTCCTCGGGGGCTAGCGGCGTACAATGAGCAGTTCTTC	CASSPRGLAAYNEQFF
TRBV23-1	TRBD1	TRBJ1-2	few	TGCGCCAGCAGTCAATCGGGACAGGGGTATGGCTACACCTTC	CASSQSGQGYGYTF
TRBV4-1	TRBD1	TRBJ2-1	few	TGCGCCAGCAGCCCAACCGGACAGGGTTGGGGTGAGCAGTTCTTC	CASSPTGQGWGEQFF
TRBV29-1	-	TRBJ2-1	few	TGCAGCGTTGAGCATGATGGGGCACCTTACAATGAGCAGTTCTTC	CSVEHDGAPYNEQFF
TRBV6-4	-	TRBJ1-2	few	TGTGCCTCGACAGGCGGGGGAGAAGGCTACACCTTC	CASTGGGEGYTF
TRBV11-2	TRBD2	TRBJ2-5	-	TGTGCCAGCAGTCCCAGCGGGGCCAAGGAGACCCAGTACTTC	CASSPSGAKETQYF
TRBV29-1	-	TRBJ2-7	few	TGCAGCGTTGGAACAGGCGAGCAGTACTTC	CSVGTGEQYF
TRBV29-1	TRBD1	TRBJ1-2	few	TGCAGCGTTGGGGGACAGGGGCATGACTATGGCTACACCTTC	CSVGGQGHDYGYTF
TRBV2	-	TRBJ1-1	few	TGTGCCAGCAGTGATGACAGACACACTGAAGCTTTCTTT	CASSDDRHTEAFF
TRBV9	-	TRBJ2-7	-	TGTGCCAGCAGCGAAGGACTCATCGCCTACGAGCAGTACTTC	CASSEGLIAYEQYF
TRBV7-6	TRBD1	TRBJ2-7	-	TGTGCCAGCAGCTTAGTCGGGACAGGGTCCCACGAGCAGTACTTC	CASSLVGTGSHEQYF
TRBV9	TRBD2	TRBJ2-5	few	TGTGCCAGCAGCCCCAACCCCCCTGGGATGGTAGCGGGGATCCAAGAGACCCAGTACTTC	CASSPNPPGMVAGIQETQYF
TRBV29-1	-	TRBJ2-7	few	TGCAGCGTTGAAGTGCGGGGTAAGATCTCCTACGAGCAGTACTTC	CSVEVRGKISYEQYF
TRBV5-1	TRBD2	TRBJ2-5	-	TGCGCCAGCAGCTGGACTAGCGGGGGAGCTCAAGAGACCCAGTACTTC	CASSWTSGGAQETQYF
TRBV13	TRBD1	TRBJ2-3	few	TGTGCCAGCAGCTTAGGAGGATGGTCCTTCGTGGACAGGGAAGTGGATACGCAGTATTTT	CASSLGGWSFVDREVDTQYF